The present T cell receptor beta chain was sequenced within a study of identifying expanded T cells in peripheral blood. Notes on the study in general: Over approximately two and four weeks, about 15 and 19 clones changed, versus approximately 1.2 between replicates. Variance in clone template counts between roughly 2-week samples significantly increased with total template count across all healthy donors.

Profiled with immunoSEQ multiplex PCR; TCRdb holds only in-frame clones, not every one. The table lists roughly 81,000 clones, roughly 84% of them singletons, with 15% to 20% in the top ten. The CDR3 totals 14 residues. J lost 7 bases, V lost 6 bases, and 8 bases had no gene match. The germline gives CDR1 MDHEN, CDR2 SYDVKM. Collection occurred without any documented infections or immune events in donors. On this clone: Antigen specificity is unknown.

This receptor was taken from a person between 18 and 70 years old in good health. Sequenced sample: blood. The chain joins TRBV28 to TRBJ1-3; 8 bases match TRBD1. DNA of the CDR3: TGTGCCAGCAGGGGCACGGGACAGGTCAACACCATATATTTT. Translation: CASRGTGQVNTIYF.